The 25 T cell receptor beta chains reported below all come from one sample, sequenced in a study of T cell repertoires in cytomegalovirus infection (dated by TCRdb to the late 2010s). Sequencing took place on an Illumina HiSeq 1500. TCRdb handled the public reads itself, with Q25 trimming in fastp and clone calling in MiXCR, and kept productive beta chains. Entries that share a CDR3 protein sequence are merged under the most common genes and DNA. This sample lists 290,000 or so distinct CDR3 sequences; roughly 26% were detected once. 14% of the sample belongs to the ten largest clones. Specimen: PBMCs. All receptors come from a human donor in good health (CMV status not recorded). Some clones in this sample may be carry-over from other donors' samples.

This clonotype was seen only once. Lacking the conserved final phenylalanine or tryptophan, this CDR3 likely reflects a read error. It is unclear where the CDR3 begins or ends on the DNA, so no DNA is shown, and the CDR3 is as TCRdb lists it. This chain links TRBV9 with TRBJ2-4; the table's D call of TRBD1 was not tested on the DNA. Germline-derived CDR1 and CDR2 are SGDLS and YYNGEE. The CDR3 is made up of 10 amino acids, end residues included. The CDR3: CASSESPLMG.

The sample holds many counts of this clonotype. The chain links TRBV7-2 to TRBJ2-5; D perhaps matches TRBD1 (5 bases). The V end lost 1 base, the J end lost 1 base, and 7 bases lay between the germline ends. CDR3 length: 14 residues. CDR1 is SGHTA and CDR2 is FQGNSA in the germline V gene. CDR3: CASSLGGAQETQYF. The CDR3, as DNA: TGTGCCAGCAGCTTAGGTGGGGCCCAAGAGACCCAGTACTTC.

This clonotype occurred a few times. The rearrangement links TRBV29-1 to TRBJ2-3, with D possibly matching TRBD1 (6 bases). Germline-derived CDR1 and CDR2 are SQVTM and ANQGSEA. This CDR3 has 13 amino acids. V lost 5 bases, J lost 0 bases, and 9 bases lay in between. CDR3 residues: CSVLTGSTDTQYF. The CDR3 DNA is TGCAGCGTTTTGACAGGTAGCACAGATACGCAGTATTTT.

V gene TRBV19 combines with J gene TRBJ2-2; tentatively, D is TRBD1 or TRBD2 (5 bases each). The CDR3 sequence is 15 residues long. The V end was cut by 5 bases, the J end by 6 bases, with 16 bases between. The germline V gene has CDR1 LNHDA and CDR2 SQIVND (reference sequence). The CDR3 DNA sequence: TGTGCCAGTAGTGAACTCCGGGACCCCCCCGGGGAGCTGTTTTTT. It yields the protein CASSELRDPPGELFF.

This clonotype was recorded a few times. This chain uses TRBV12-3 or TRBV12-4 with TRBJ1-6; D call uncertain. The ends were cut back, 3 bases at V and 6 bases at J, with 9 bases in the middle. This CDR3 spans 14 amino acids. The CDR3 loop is CASSFKTANSPLHF. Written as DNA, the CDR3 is TGTGCCAGCAGTTTCAAGACGGCTAATTCACCCCTCCACTTT.

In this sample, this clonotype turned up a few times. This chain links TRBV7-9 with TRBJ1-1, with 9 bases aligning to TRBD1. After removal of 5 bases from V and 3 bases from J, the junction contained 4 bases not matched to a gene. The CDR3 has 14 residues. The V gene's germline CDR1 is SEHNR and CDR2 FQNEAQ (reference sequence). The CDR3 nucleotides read TGTGCCAGCAGCGTGACAGGGGGGGACACTGAAGCTTTCTTT. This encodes CASSVTGGDTEAFF. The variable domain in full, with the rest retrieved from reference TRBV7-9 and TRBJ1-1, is DTGVSQNPRHKITKRGQNVTFRCDPISEHNRLYWYRQTLGQGPEFLTYFQNEAQLEKSRLLSDRFSAERPKGSFSTLEIQRTEQGDSAMYLCASSVTGGDTEAFFGQGTRLTVV.

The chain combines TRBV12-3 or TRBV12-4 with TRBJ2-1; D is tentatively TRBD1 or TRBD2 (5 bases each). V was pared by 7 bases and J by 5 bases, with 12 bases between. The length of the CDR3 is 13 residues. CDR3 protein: CASIGDQNNEQFF. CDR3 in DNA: TGTGCCAGCATAGGGGACCAAAACAATGAGCAGTTCTTC.

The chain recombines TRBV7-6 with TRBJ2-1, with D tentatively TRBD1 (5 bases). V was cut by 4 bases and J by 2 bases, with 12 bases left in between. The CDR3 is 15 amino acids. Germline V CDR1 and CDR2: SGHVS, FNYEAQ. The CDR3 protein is CASSSTGGAYNEQFF. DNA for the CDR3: TGTGCCAGCAGCTCTACAGGTGGAGCCTACAATGAGCAGTTCTTC. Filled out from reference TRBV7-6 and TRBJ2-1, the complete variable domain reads GAGVSQSPRYKVTKRGQDVALRCDPISGHVSLYWYRQALGQGPEFLTYFNYEAQQDKSGLPNDRFSAERPEGSISTLTIQRTEQRDSAMYRCASSSTGGAYNEQFFGPGTRLTVL.

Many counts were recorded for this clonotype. This CDR3 is CASSFRTGNTEAFF. CDR3 DNA sequence: TGTGCCAGCAGCTTCAGGACGGGGAACACTGAAGCTTTCTTT. The rearrangement uses TRBV6-1 and TRBJ1-1; D remains ambiguous. The CDR3 covers 14 residues. Germline V lookup: CDR1 MNHNS, CDR2 SASEGT. Trimming left V 6 bases short and J 1 base short, with 12 bases between.

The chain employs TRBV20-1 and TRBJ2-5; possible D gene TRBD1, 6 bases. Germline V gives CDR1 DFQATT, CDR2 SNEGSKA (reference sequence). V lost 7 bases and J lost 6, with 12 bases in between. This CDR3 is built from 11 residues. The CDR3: CSVSGVQTQYF. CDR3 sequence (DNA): TGCAGTGTTTCAGGGGTACAGACCCAGTACTTC.

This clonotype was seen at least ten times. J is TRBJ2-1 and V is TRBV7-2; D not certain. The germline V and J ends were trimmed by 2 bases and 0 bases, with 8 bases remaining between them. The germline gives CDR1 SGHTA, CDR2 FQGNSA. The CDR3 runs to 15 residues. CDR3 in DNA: TGTGCCAGCAGCTTACAGATGAGCTCCTACAATGAGCAGTTCTTC. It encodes CASSLQMSSYNEQFF.

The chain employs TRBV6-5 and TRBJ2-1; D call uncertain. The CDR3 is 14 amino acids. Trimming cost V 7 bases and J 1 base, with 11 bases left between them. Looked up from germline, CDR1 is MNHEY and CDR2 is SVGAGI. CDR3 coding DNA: TGTGCCAGCAAGCGAGCGCCTTCCTACAATGAGCAGTTCTTC. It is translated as CASKRAPSYNEQFF.

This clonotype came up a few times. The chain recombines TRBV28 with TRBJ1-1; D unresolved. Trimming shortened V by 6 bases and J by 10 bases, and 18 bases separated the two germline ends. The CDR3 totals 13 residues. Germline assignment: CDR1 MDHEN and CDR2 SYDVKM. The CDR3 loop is CASSPEQLVGAFF. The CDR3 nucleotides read TGTGCCAGCAGCCCCGAGCAGTTAGTAGGAGCTTTCTTT. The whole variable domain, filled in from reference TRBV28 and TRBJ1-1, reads DVKVTQSSRYLVKRTGEKVFLECVQDMDHENMFWYRQDPGLGLRLIYFSYDVKMKEKGDIPEGYSVSREKKERFSLILESASTNQTSMYLCASSPEQLVGAFFGQGTRLTVV.

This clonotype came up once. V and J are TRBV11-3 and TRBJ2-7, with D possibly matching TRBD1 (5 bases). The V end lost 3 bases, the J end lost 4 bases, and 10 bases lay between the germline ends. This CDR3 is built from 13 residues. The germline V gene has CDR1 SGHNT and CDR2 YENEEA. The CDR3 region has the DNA TGTGCCAGCAGCTTTACCCAGGGTTACGAGCAGTACGTC. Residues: CASSFTQGYEQYV.

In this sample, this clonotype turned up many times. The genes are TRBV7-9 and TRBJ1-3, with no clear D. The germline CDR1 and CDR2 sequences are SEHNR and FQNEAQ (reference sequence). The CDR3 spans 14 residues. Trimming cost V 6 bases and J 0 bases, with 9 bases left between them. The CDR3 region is CASSPPNSGNTIYF. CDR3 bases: TGTGCCAGCAGTCCACCCAACTCTGGAAACACCATATATTTT.

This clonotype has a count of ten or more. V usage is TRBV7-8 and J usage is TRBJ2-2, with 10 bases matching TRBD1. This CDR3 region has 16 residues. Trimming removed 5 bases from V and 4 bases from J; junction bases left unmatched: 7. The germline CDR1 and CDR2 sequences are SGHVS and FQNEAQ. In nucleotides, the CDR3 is TGTGCCAGCAGCGCCACCGGGACAGGGGTCACCGGGGAGCTGTTTTTT. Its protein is CASSATGTGVTGELFF. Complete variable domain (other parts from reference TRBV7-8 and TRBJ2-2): GAGVSQSPRYKVAKRGQDVALRCDPISGHVSLFWYQQALGQGPEFLTYFQNEAQLDKSGLPSDRFFAERPEGSVSTLKIQRTQQEDSAVYLCASSATGTGVTGELFFGEGSRLTVL.

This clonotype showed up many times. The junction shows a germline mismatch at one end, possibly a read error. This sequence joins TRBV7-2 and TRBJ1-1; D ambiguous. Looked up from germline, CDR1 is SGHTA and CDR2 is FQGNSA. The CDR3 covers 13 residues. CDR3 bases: TGTGCCAGCAGCGCTGTAGTGAAAACTGAAGCTTTCTTT. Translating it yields CASSAVVKTEAFF.

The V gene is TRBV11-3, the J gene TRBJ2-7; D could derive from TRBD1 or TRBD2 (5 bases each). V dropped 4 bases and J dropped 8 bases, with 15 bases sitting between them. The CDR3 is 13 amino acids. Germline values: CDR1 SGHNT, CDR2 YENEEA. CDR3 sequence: CASSSNAGTKQYF. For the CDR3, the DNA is TGTGCCAGCAGCTCCAATGCCGGGACCAAGCAGTACTTC.

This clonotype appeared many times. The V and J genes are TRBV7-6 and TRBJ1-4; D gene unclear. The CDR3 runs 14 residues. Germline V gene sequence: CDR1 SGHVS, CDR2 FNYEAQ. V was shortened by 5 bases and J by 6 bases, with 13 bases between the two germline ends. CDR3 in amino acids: CASSTSGIDEKLFF. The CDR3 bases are TGTGCCAGCAGCACTTCGGGGATCGATGAAAAACTGTTTTTT.

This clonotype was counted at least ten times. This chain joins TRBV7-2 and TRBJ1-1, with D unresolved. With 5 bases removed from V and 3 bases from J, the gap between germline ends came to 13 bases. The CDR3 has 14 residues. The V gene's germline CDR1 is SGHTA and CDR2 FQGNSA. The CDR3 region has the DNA TGTGCCAGCAGCACGGAAGGCAGGCACACTGAAGCTTTCTTT. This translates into CASSTEGRHTEAFF.

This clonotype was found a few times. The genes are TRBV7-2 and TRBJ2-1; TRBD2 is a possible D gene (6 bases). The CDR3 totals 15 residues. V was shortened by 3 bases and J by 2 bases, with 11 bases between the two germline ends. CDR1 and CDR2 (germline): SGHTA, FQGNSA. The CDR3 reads CASSFRDSAYNEQFF. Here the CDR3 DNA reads TGTGCCAGCAGCTTTAGGGACTCCGCCTACAATGAGCAGTTCTTC.

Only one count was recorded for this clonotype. The CDR3 region has the DNA TGTGCCAGCAGCGCCCGAGGGAGCGGGACGTACCAAGAGACCCAGTACTTC. It specifies CASSARGSGTYQETQYF. The chain has TRBV7-2 and TRBJ2-5; 7 nucleotides match TRBD2. Germline assignment: CDR1 SGHTA and CDR2 FQGNSA. J gave up 0 bases and V 5 bases, and 12 bases lay outside the gene matches. CDR3 length: 17 residues.

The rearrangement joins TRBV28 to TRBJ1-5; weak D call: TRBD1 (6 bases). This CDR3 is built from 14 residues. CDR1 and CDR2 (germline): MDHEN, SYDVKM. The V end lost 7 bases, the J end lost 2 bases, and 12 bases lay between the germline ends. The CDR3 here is CASNHRAGNQPQHF. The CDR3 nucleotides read TGTGCCAGCAATCACAGGGCGGGCAATCAGCCCCAGCATTTT.

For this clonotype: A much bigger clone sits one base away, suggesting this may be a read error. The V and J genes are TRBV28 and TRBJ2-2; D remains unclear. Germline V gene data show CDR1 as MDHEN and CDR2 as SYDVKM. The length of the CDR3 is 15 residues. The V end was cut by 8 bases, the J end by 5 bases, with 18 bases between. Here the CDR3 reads CASCPSWGKTGELFF. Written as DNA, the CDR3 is TGTGCCAGCTGCCCCTCATGGGGAAAAACCGGGGAGCTGTTTTTT.

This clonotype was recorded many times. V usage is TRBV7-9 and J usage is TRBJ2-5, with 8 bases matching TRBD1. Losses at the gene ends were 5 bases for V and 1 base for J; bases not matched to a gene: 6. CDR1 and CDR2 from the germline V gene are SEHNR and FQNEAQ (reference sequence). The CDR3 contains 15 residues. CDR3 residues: CASSDGQGGQETQYF. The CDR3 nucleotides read TGTGCCAGCAGCGACGGACAGGGCGGCCAAGAGACCCAGTACTTC.